These T cell receptor beta chains were read from a single sample in a study of T cells in Graves' hyperthyroidism and ophthalmopathy. TCRdb re-derived calls from the multiplex PCR reads in MiXCR, one entry per CDR3 protein. The table includes roughly 290,000 distinct CDR3 sequences, 10% to 15% detected once. The sequenced sample consisted of blood. The source of these receptors is a woman aged 25 to 39 with Graves' hyperthyroidism that later progressed to Graves' ophthalmopathy. Both conserved end residues are part of each CDR3. A D gene is named only where the DNA matches it firmly. Clone size is shown for a subset of rows, as once, few, many or a class of expanded clone.

d_call,clone_size,j_call,v_call,cdr3_nt,cdr3_aa
.,few,TRBJ1-1,TRBV7-2,TGTGCCAGCAGCTCTTGGGGGGACACTGAAGCTTTCTTT,CASSSWGDTEAFF
.,.,TRBJ2-1,TRBV15,TGTGCCACCAGCTGCCCCGGCGGGTACTACAATGAGCAGTTCTTC,CATSCPGGYYNEQFF
.,.,TRBJ1-1,TRBV5-5,TGTGCCAGCAGCTTCGGACTGGACCTGAACACTGAAGCTTTCTTT,CASSFGLDLNTEAFF
TRBD2,many,TRBJ2-1,TRBV5-1,TGCGCCAGCAGCTTAACACTAGCGGGAGTTGACAATGAGCAGTTCTTC,CASSLTLAGVDNEQFF
TRBD2,few,TRBJ2-7,TRBV4-1,TGCGCCAGCAGCCAAGATTTCGAGCGGGGGAGCTACGAGCAGCACTTC,CASSQDFERGSYEQHF
.,few,TRBJ2-3,TRBV4-3,TGCGCCAGCAGTCAGGACCCGGACCTGGGGATCACAGATACGCAGTATTTT,CASSQDPDLGITDTQYF
.,.,TRBJ1-5,TRBV15,TGTGCCACCAGCAGAGACCTAGGTAAGGCTAAGCCCCAGCATTTT,CATSRDLGKAKPQHF
TRBD2,many,TRBJ2-7,TRBV5-1,TGCGCCAGCAGCTTGGCAGTGAGCGGGAGGCCCCCGGGCGAGCAGTACTTC,CASSLAVSGRPPGEQYF
.,.,TRBJ1-2,TRBV28,TGTGCCAGCAGCACCGGGGCGGGGGCTAACTATGGCTACACCTTC,CASSTGAGANYGYTF
TRBD2,many,TRBJ2-3,TRBV6-2/TRBV6-3,TGTGCCAGCAGTCACGCGGGAGCGCAGTATTTT,CASSHAGAQYF
TRBD1,many,TRBJ1-4,TRBV5-8,TGTGCCAGCAGCTTGGAGGGACAGGGCTTGGGTGAAAAACTGTTTTTT,CASSLEGQGLGEKLFF
TRBD1,.,TRBJ2-5,TRBV25-1,TGTGCCAGCAGTGAATTTCGGACAGGGTCGGAGACCCAGTACTTC,CASSEFRTGSETQYF
.,many,TRBJ1-5,TRBV28,TGTGCCTGTCAAGATTGGACAGTAAATCAGCCCCAGCATTTT,CACQDWTVNQPQHF
.,many,TRBJ2-2,TRBV7-2,TGTGCCAGCAGCTTAGCTCCGGCGGGACCTACCGGGGAGCTGTTTTTT,CASSLAPAGPTGELFF
.,.,TRBJ2-7,TRBV10-3,TGTGCCACTAGGGGGTCGTCTCGGGAGCAGTACTTC,CATRGSSREQYF
.,few,TRBJ1-1,TRBV19,TGTGCCAGTACCTCGACGGCGAACACTGAAGCTTTCTTT,CASTSTANTEAFF
TRBD1,many,TRBJ2-3,TRBV27,TGTGCCAGCGGACAGGGAACAGATACGCAGTATTTT,CASGQGTDTQYF
TRBD2,many,TRBJ2-5,TRBV6-2/TRBV6-3,TGTGCCAGCAGCCCACTAGCGGGAGGACAAGAGACCCAGTACTTC,CASSPLAGGQETQYF
TRBD1,many,TRBJ1-5,TRBV6-1,TGTGCCAGCAGGACAGGGGGGGGAAGCAATCAGCCCCAGCATTTT,CASRTGGGSNQPQHF
TRBD2,many,TRBJ2-3,TRBV2,TGTGCCAGCAATTCGGCGGGAGGGCCGTATTTT,CASNSAGGPYF
TRBD1,many,TRBJ2-5,TRBV7-2,TGTGCCAGCAGCTTTCTCGGACAGGGCCAGACCCAGTACTTC,CASSFLGQGQTQYF
.,.,TRBJ2-2,TRBV24-1,TGTGCCACCAGTGATTTTCGGCTTCCCGGGGAGCTGTTTTTT,CATSDFRLPGELFF
.,many,TRBJ1-2,TRBV28,TGTGCCAGCAGTTTAAGGGGATCTGGCTACACCTTC,CASSLRGSGYTF
.,many,TRBJ2-7,TRBV18,TGTGCCAGCTCCCCTCCCGGGTGGGGACGTGCCGAGCAGTACTTC,CASSPPGWGRAEQYF
TRBD1,many,TRBJ1-5,TRBV12-3/TRBV12-4,TGTGCCAGCAGCTCTACAGGGGGCGTTCAGCCCCAGCATTTT,CASSSTGGVQPQHF
TRBD2,few,TRBJ2-1,TRBV6-5,TGTGCCAGCAGTTACTCGCTAGCGGGGTATTCGGAGCAGTTCTTC,CASSYSLAGYSEQFF
TRBD2,many,TRBJ2-2,TRBV13,TGTGCCAGCAGCTCCCTAGCGGGAGGAAGCACCGGGGAGCTGTTTTTT,CASSSLAGGSTGELFF
.,.,TRBJ2-6,TRBV9,TGTGCCAGCAGCGTAGTCGGGGCTGGGGCCAACGTCCTGACTTTC,CASSVVGAGANVLTF
.,many,TRBJ1-1,TRBV28,TGTGCCAGCAGTTTATCAGGGGACGAGATAGAAGCTTTCTTT,CASSLSGDEIEAFF
.,many,TRBJ2-7,TRBV28,TGTGCCAGCAGTTTCGGAGGGTGGCAGACCTCCTACGAGCAGTACTTC,CASSFGGWQTSYEQYF
TRBD1,many,TRBJ2-4,TRBV3-1,TGTGCCAGCAGCGACCGACAGGGGTCCAATAACATTCAGTACTTC,CASSDRQGSNNIQYF
TRBD1,many,TRBJ1-2,TRBV27,TGTGCCACGTCCCGGGACAGGGGAAACTATGGCTACACCTTC,CATSRDRGNYGYTF
TRBD2,.,TRBJ2-3,TRBV30,TGTGCCTGGAATAGCGGACTAGCGGCCAGCACAGATACGCAGTATTTT,CAWNSGLAASTDTQYF
.,many,TRBJ1-2,TRBV7-9,TGTGCCAGCAGCTTAGTACAAATGAACTATGGCTACACCTTC,CASSLVQMNYGYTF
.,many,TRBJ2-5,TRBV5-1,TGCGCCAGCAGCGTGGACGGTGGAGGGGGAGAGACCCAGTACTTC,CASSVDGGGGETQYF
.,many,TRBJ2-5,TRBV3-1,TGTGCCAGCAGCCAAGTTCCGTTAGGGGAGACCCAGTACTTC,CASSQVPLGETQYF
.,many,TRBJ2-7,TRBV30,TGTGCCTGGAGTGTAACGTGGGGGAAGGAGGCGGGACCAACCTACGAGCAGTACTTC,CAWSVTWGKEAGPTYEQYF
TRBD2,many,TRBJ2-5,TRBV5-6,TGTGCCAGCAGCCCATGGACTAGCGACCAAGAGACCCAGTACTTC,CASSPWTSDQETQYF
TRBD1,many,TRBJ2-1,TRBV9,TGTGCCAGCAGCGGACAGGGCGAAGGATACAATGAGCAGTTCTTC,CASSGQGEGYNEQFF
TRBD2,many,TRBJ2-7,TRBV28,TGTGCCAGCACCCCGGGGGGGGGTCTTACCTACGAGCAGTACTTC,CASTPGGGLTYEQYF
TRBD1,many,TRBJ1-1,TRBV20-1,TGCAGAGGACAGGGATCTGAAGCTTTCTTT,CRGQGSEAFF